This T cell receptor (beta chain) appears in the sequencing data of a study of OX40 agonist ivuxolimab in advanced cancers. Background on the study: Eligibility admitted prior anti-PD-1, anti-PD-L1 or anti-CTLA-4 therapy; around 42% had some.

The table came from immunoSEQ multiplex PCR; TCRdb's copy has only in-frame clones and leaves some out. The profile shows about 48,000 clones, around 86% of them singletons. Germline V gene data show CDR1 as SGHTA and CDR2 as FQGTGA. CDR3 length: 17 amino acids. The junction had 7 bases not matched to a gene; V was cut back by 4 bases and J by 4 bases. This sample comprised CD4+ or CD8+ T cells sorted from blood, obtained in a trial of the OX40 agonist ivuxolimab. This TCR derives from an adult with an advanced solid tumor such as melanoma, head and neck, liver or kidney cancer. J is TRBJ2-1 and V is TRBV7-3, with 13 bases matching TRBD2. The DNA of the CDR3 is TGTGCCAGCAGCTCTGAGGGACTAGCGGGACCTTACAATGAGCAGTTCTTC. Translating it yields CASSSEGLAGPYNEQFF.